These T cell receptor beta chains were read from a single sample in a study of cytomegalovirus exposure and HLA in healthy donors. Produced via immunoSEQ multiplex PCR; TCRdb's table is partial and in-frame only. The sample records 160,000 or so clones, around 80% being singletons. Sequencing input: PBMCs. These receptors all stem from a man between 35 and 55 years old in good health and CMV-seronegative. CDR3s include the opening cysteine and the closing phenylalanine or tryptophan. The D gene is left open where the match is weak. Size values are once, few and many counts, or a class for expanded clones, and some rows have none.

clone_size j_call v_call d_call cdr3_nt cdr3_aa
- TRBJ1-4 TRBV4-3 TRBD1 TGCGCCAGCAGCCAAGTTCGGGACAGCAAAAAACTGTTTTTT CASSQVRDSKKLFF
- TRBJ1-2 TRBV15 - TGTGCCACCAGCAGGAAGACAGGTACCTCTGGTGGCTACACCTTC CATSRKTGTSGGYTF
- TRBJ2-4 TRBV7-2 TRBD2 TGTGCCAGCAGCTTTCTAGGACTAGCGGTGCAGTACTTC CASSFLGLAVQYF
- TRBJ2-7 TRBV7-2 - TGTGCCAGCAGCTCCTCCCTCCGCGAGCAGTACTTC CASSSSLREQYF
few TRBJ1-4 TRBV9 - TGTGCCAGCAGCGTAGCGGGGTCCGGTGGGGAAAAACTGTTTTTT CASSVAGSGGEKLFF
- TRBJ2-5 TRBV11-3 - TGTGCCAGCAGCTTAGGGACCTCGGAGGGAGAGACCCAGTACTTC CASSLGTSEGETQYF
- TRBJ1-2 TRBV5-4 TRBD1 TGTGCCAGCAGCTTCGGGACAGGGGACTATGGCTACACCTTC CASSFGTGDYGYTF
- TRBJ1-2 TRBV11-2 TRBD1 TGTGCCAGCAGCTTTGGGGGACAGGGAAACTATGGCTACACCTTC CASSFGGQGNYGYTF
- TRBJ2-1 TRBV6-5 - TGTGCCAGCAGTTACTCGTATCCCGGCAATGAGCAGTTCTTC CASSYSYPGNEQFF
- TRBJ1-3 TRBV10-2 - TGCGCCAGCAGTGAGATGCGGAACTCTGGAAACACCATATATTTT CASSEMRNSGNTIYF
- TRBJ2-5 TRBV5-4 - TGTGCCAGCAGCTTTTTAGCGGCGCAAGAGACCCAGTACTTC CASSFLAAQETQYF
- TRBJ2-2 TRBV30 TRBD1 TGTGCCTGGAGTTTACGGGACAGGGGGCGCCGGGAGCTGTTTTTT CAWSLRDRGRRELFF
- TRBJ2-3 TRBV30 TRBD2 TGTGCCTGGAGTCATCTGCGGGGGAGCACAGATACGCAGTATTTT CAWSHLRGSTDTQYF
- TRBJ2-1 TRBV6-5 TRBD2 TGTGCCAGCAGTACCTCTAGCGGGAACTACAATGAGCAGTTCTTC CASSTSSGNYNEQFF
- TRBJ2-1 TRBV7-2 TRBD2 TGTGCCAGCAGCTTAGTAGGGACTAGCGGGAGAATAGCCTACAATGAGCAGTTCTTC CASSLVGTSGRIAYNEQFF
- TRBJ2-2 TRBV7-9 - TGTGCCAGCAGAATCGAGGGCCCATGGACCGGGGAGCTGTTTTTT CASRIEGPWTGELFF
few TRBJ2-7 TRBV10-3 - TGTGCCATCAGCATTTCAAGGGGCTCCTACGAGCAGTACTTC CAISISRGSYEQYF
- TRBJ1-6 TRBV9 - TGTGCCAGCAGCGGAGGACAGAGCAATAATTCACCCCTCCACTTT CASSGGQSNNSPLHF
- TRBJ1-1 TRBV6-1 - TGTGCCAGCAGTGAAGGTGCCAGGGGACGCACTGAAGCTTTCTTT CASSEGARGRTEAFF
- TRBJ2-1 TRBV11-1 - TGTGCCAGCAGCTCCCTTAGCTGGAGGGGAGGTAATGAGCAGTTCTTC CASSSLSWRGGNEQFF
- TRBJ2-7 TRBV19 TRBD2 TGTGCCAGTAGTGGGCTAGCGGGAGTGACCTCCTACGAGCAGTACTTC CASSGLAGVTSYEQYF
- TRBJ2-3 TRBV5-1 TRBD2 TGCGCCAGCAGCACAACTAGCGGGGGGGCCACAGATACGCAGTATTTT CASSTTSGGATDTQYF
- TRBJ1-2 TRBV4-3 - TGCGCCAGCAGCCAAGCCGCCGGGGGTTATGGCTACACCTTC CASSQAAGGYGYTF
- TRBJ1-4 TRBV2 TRBD1 TGTGCCAGCACTCGACAGGGATCAACTAATGAAAAACTGTTTTTT CASTRQGSTNEKLFF
- TRBJ2-1 TRBV5-1 TRBD2 TGCGCCAGCAGCTACGGACTAGGCGCCTTCAATGAGCAGTTCTTC CASSYGLGAFNEQFF
- TRBJ2-3 TRBV11-2 TRBD2 TGTGCCAGCAGCACGTGGACTAGCGGGCCAGATACGCAGTATTTT CASSTWTSGPDTQYF
once TRBJ2-1 TRBV7-2 - TGTGCCAGCAGCCCTCAGGGGCGGGAGACCTACAATGAGCAGTTCTTC CASSPQGRETYNEQFF
- TRBJ2-7 TRBV25-1 - TGTGCCAGCAGTGGATCCGCGGGGACGGGCTACGAGCAGTACTTC CASSGSAGTGYEQYF
- TRBJ2-7 TRBV10-1 - TGCGCCAGCAGTGAGTCTGTGTTCGGAGGCTACGAGCAGTACTTC CASSESVFGGYEQYF
- TRBJ1-5 TRBV19 - TGTGCCAGTTGGGCCCTCCCGGGAAGCAATCAGCCCCAGCATTTT CASWALPGSNQPQHF
- TRBJ2-3 TRBV5-1 TRBD2 TGCGCCAGCAGCTCGACTAGCGGGAGGTTGTGGACAGATACGCAGTATTTT CASSSTSGRLWTDTQYF
- TRBJ1-2 TRBV6-5 - TGTGCCAGCAGTTACGGGGCCAGGGGTAACTATGGCTACACCTTC CASSYGARGNYGYTF
- TRBJ1-2 TRBV5-5 - TGTGCCAGCAGCTTGGTCGGAGGGGATGGCTACACCTTC CASSLVGGDGYTF
- TRBJ2-2 TRBV4-3 - TGCGCCAGCAGCCAAGAGCCCGGGGGCACCGGGGAGCTGTTTTTT CASSQEPGGTGELFF
- TRBJ1-4 TRBV4-3 - TGCGCCAGCAGCCACGAGGTAGATGAAAAACTGTTTTTT CASSHEVDEKLFF
- TRBJ2-7 TRBV21-1 - TGTGCCAGAGGACAGGGTTGCTACGAGCAGTACTTC CARGQGCYEQYF
- TRBJ1-4 TRBV21-1 - TGTGCCAGCAGCACTTTATGCAGGCGGGGAAATGAAAAACTGTTTTTT CASSTLCRRGNEKLFF
- TRBJ1-6 TRBV12-5 - TGTGCTAGTGGTTTGGTACGAGGTCAGGGAACCTCACCCCTCCACTTT CASGLVRGQGTSPLHF
once TRBJ1-4 TRBV29-1 TRBD1 TGCAGCTTCAAGAACAGGGGGTCTAATGAAAAACTGTTTTTT CSFKNRGSNEKLFF
- TRBJ2-7 TRBV29-1 TRBD1 TGCAGCGTTGAGAGGGGGACAGGGCGATACGAGCAGTACTTC CSVERGTGRYEQYF
few TRBJ2-1 TRBV5-1 TRBD2 TGCGCCAGCAGCTGGGGACTAGCGGGTAATGAGCAGTTCTTC CASSWGLAGNEQFF
few TRBJ2-7 TRBV21-1 - TGTGCCAGCAGCGGCCTAAAGGGGGAATACGAGCAGTACTTC CASSGLKGEYEQYF
- TRBJ2-2 TRBV7-2 - TGTGCCAGCAGCTTAGCTTTCCGGGGTTCTGCCGGGGAGCTGTTTTTT CASSLAFRGSAGELFF
- TRBJ2-5 TRBV27 - TGTGCCAGCAGTGCCTGGGACACCTCTAAAGAGACCCAGTACTTC CASSAWDTSKETQYF
few TRBJ1-1 TRBV21-1 - TGTGCCAGCAGGTGGACAGGGCGGGACACTGAAGCTTTCTTT CASRWTGRDTEAFF
- TRBJ1-5 TRBV5-5 - TGTGCCAGCAGCTTGGGGCAGGCCCTCGATCAGCCCCAGCATTTT CASSLGQALDQPQHF
- TRBJ2-7 TRBV14 - TGTGCCAGCAGCCAAGTGGGGACAAACGAGCAGTACTTC CASSQVGTNEQYF
- TRBJ2-7 TRBV6-1 TRBD1 TGTGCCAGCAGTGACAGGGACAGGCTCTCCTACGAGCAGTACTTC CASSDRDRLSYEQYF
few TRBJ1-2 TRBV5-6 - TGTGCCAGCAGCTTTCCCGCGCAGGGAACAGGGTATGGCTACACCTTC CASSFPAQGTGYGYTF
- TRBJ2-7 TRBV19 - TGTGCCAGTAGTATATTTCTGGACAGCCTCTACGAGCAGTACTTC CASSIFLDSLYEQYF
- TRBJ2-2 TRBV4-3 - TGCGCCAGCAGCCAAGAGGAGGGGAACACCGGGGAGCTGTTTTTT CASSQEEGNTGELFF
- TRBJ2-7 TRBV19 - TGTGCCAGTAGCCGAGAGGGTACAGAGCAGTACTTC CASSREGTEQYF
- TRBJ2-3 TRBV9 - TGTGCCAGCAGCGTAGGGTCTCTAAGCACAGATACGCAGTATTTT CASSVGSLSTDTQYF
- TRBJ2-7 TRBV7-8 TRBD1 TGTGCCAGCAGCTTAGCGGGACAGGGGGCGCTTGGCGAGCAGTACTTC CASSLAGQGALGEQYF
- TRBJ2-1 TRBV18 TRBD2 TGTGCCAGCTCACCACCGAGGGCTAGCGGCAATGAGCAGTTCTTC CASSPPRASGNEQFF
- TRBJ1-1 TRBV7-9 - TGTGCCAGCAGCTTTGTAGGCTCTCAAACGGGGGAAGCTTTCTTT CASSFVGSQTGEAFF
few TRBJ1-5 TRBV6-1 - TGTGCCGGCCAGAGACAGAGCAATCAGCCCCAGCATTTT CAGQRQSNQPQHF
- TRBJ1-2 TRBV7-9 - TGTGCCAGCAGCTTAGTGCCGAGCCAGGACTATGGCTACACCTTC CASSLVPSQDYGYTF
- TRBJ1-5 TRBV27 - TGTGCCAGCAGTTTAAAGGGGGGGCCTTATAGCAATCAGCCCCAGCATTTT CASSLKGGPYSNQPQHF
- TRBJ2-5 TRBV7-2 - TGTGCCAGCAGCTTCAAACAGGGACGAGAGACCCAGTACTTC CASSFKQGRETQYF